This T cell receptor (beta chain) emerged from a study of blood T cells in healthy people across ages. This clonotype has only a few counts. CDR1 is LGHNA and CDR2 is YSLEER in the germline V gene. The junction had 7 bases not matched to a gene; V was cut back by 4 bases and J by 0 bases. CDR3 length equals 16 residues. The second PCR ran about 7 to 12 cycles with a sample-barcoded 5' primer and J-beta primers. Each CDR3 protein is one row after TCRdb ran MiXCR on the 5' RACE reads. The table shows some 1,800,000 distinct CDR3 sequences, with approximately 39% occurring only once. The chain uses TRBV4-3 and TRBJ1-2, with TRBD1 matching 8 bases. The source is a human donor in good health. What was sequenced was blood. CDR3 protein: CASSPSGGAANYGYTF. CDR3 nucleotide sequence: TGCGCCAGCAGCCCCTCAGGGGGCGCGGCTAACTATGGCTACACCTTC.